The TCR beta chain described here comes from a study of CD8 T cells in ankylosing spondylitis. General study results and limits: Clones linked to disease, bearing a CD8+ phenotype, were relatively rare in peripheral blood. The clones that were linked to disease were reported to be significantly enriched in matched synovial fluid samples from ankylosing spondylitis patients.

CDR3 size: 16 residues. J was trimmed by 2 bases and V by 5 bases; bases with no gene match: 8. Germline CDR1 is SGHTA and CDR2 is FQGNSA. The TCR beta libraries were generated through quantitative 5'-RACE incorporating molecular barcodes. TCRdb independently ran MiXCR on the 5' RACE reads; one entry per CDR3 protein. The table includes about 220,000 distinct CDR3 sequences, 8% to 11% detected once. This clonotype was seen repeatedly, ten times or more. Its antigen is undetermined. The sample consisted of blood, either unsorted or a sorted T cell fraction (not recorded which). The TCR originated in a male donor with ankylosing spondylitis or in good health (not recorded which). The chain has TRBV7-2 and TRBJ2-7; 11 nucleotides line up with TRBD2. The CDR3 here is CASSPRLAGSAYEQYF. The CDR3 DNA reads TGTGCCAGCAGCCCAAGACTAGCGGGGAGTGCCTACGAGCAGTACTTC.